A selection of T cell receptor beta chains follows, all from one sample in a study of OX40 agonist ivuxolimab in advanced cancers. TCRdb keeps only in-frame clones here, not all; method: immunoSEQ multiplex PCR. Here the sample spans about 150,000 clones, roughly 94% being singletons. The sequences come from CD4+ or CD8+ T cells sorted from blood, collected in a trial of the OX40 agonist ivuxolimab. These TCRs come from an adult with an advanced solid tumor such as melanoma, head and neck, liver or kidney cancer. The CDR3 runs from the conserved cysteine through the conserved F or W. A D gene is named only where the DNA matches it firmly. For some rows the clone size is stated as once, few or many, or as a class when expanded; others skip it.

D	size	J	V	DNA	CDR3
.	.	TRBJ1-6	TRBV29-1	TGCAGCGTTAGGGCAGGGGCCTATAATTCACCCCTCCACTTT	CSVRAGAYNSPLHF
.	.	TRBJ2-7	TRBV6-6	TGTGCCAGCAGTCAACCCCGACAGGCTAGTGAGCAGTACTTC	CASSQPRQASEQYF
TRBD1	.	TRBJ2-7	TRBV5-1	TGCGCCAGCAGCCCTGGGACAGGGGGCGACGAGCAGTACTTC	CASSPGTGGDEQYF
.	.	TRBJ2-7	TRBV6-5	TGTGCCAGCTATCCGTCGGAAGGGGCCTACTACGAGCAGTACTTC	CASYPSEGAYYEQYF
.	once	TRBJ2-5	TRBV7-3	TGTGCCAGCAGCCCCCGGAGAGGAGAGACCCAGTACTTC	CASSPRRGETQYF
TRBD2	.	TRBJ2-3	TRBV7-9	TGTGCCAGCAGCAGACTGACTAGCGGGAGGGGGGGAGATACGCAGTATTTT	CASSRLTSGRGGDTQYF
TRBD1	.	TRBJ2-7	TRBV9	TGTGCCAGCAGCGTCCGGACAGGGGGCAGGGACGAGCAGTACTTC	CASSVRTGGRDEQYF
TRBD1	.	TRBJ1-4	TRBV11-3	TGTGCCAGCAGCCGAACAGGGGTGAGGCCCGAAAAACTGTTTTTT	CASSRTGVRPEKLFF
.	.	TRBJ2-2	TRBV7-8	TGTGCCAGCAGCTCGAGGGAGCTGTTTTTT	CASSSRELFF
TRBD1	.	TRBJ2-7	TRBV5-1	TGCGCCAGCAGCAGGGGACAGGGGGCCGACGAGCAGTACTTC	CASSRGQGADEQYF
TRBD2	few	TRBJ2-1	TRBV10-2	TGCGCCAGCAGCGGAGCGGGGGGGCCATACAATGAGCAGTTCTTC	CASSGAGGPYNEQFF
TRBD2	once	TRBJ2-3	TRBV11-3	TGTGCCAGCAGCTTAGATAGCGGGAGCACAGATACGCAGTATTTT	CASSLDSGSTDTQYF
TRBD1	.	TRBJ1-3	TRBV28	TGTGCCAGCAGCCCCACTGGGACAGGGACTGGAAACACCATATATTTT	CASSPTGTGTGNTIYF
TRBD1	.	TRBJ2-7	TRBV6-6	TGTGCCAGCAGTCGACAGGGATCCTACGAGCAGTACTTC	CASSRQGSYEQYF
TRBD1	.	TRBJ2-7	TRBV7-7	TGTGCTAGCAGCGGAGGGACAGGGTTGGACGAGCAGTACTTC	CASSGGTGLDEQYF
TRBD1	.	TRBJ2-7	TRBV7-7	TGTGCCAGCAGCCCAACAGGGGGTTACGAGCAGTACTTC	CASSPTGGYEQYF
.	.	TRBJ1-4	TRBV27	TGTGCCAGCAGGGTAGACTCCACAACTAATGAAAAACTGTTTTTT	CASRVDSTTNEKLFF
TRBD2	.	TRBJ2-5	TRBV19	TGTGCCAGTAGTATAGATCGAGGCGGGGGACAAGAGACCCAGTACTTC	CASSIDRGGGQETQYF
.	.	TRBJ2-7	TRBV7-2	TGTGCCAGCAGCCTTTCCCTAGGACAGAACACCTACGAGCAGTACTTC	CASSLSLGQNTYEQYF
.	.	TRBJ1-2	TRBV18	TGTGCCAGCTCATCCCAAGGGCTCGTGGCTAACTATGGCTACACCTTC	CASSSQGLVANYGYTF
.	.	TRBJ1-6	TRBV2	TGTGCCAGCAGTGAAGCGGCGGCGTCACCCCTCCACTTT	CASSEAAASPLHF
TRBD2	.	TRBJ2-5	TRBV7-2	TGTGCCAGCAGCTCCAATAGCGGGAGGACGGAGACCCAGTACTTC	CASSSNSGRTETQYF
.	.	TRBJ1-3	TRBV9	TGTGCCAGCAGCAAATCAACAGGCCTCTCTGGAAACACCATATATTTT	CASSKSTGLSGNTIYF
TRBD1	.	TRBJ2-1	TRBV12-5	TGTGCTAGTGGTCTACGGACAGGCGGTGATGAGCAGTTCTTC	CASGLRTGGDEQFF
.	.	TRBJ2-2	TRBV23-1	TGCGCCAGCAGTCAATCCAAGGGAGGCGGGGAGCTGTTTTTT	CASSQSKGGGELFF
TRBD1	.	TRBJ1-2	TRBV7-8	TGTGCCAGCAGCTTATCTCGGACAGGGGACTATGGCTACACCTTC	CASSLSRTGDYGYTF
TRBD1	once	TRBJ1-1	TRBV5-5	TGTGCCAGCAGCCCTAACAGGGGACCGAACACTGAAGCTTTCTTT	CASSPNRGPNTEAFF
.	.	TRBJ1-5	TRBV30	TGTGCCTGGAGTCCGACCACGATGCTGGGGCTATATAGCAATCAGCCCCAGCATTTT	CAWSPTTMLGLYSNQPQHF
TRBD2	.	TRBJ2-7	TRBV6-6	TGTGCCAGCAGTCGCCTAGCGGTAAAGTACTTC	CASSRLAVKYF
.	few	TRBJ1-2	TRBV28	TGTGCCAGCAGTTCGCGAACAGGGAGGGACTATGGCTACACCTTC	CASSSRTGRDYGYTF
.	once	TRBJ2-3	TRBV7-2	TGTGCCAGCAGCCCTATGGCGGGCACAGATACGCAGTATTTT	CASSPMAGTDTQYF